Following are 20 T cell receptor beta chains from one sample sequenced in a study of regulatory T cells in long-lasting Graves disease. According to the study, TCR beta libraries were built with iRepertoire HTBI primers and CDR3-region Arm-PCR. TCRdb called the multiplex PCR reads again in MiXCR, with one record for every CDR3 protein. The sample has approximately 230,000 distinct CDR3 sequences, approximately 16% seen once. Time point meaning: newly diagnosed GD, antithyroid drugs for less than 3 months. Scientists built the TCR library using RNA that was extracted from PBMCs. The source was peripheral blood mononuclear cells (PBMCs), collected at new diagnosis, from a patient treated with antithyroid drugs. The receptors originated from a female donor with Graves disease.

The rearrangement links TRBV6-1 to TRBJ2-4, with a tentative D call TRBD1 (6 bases). V gave up 6 bases and J gave up 7 bases, with 19 bases separating them. This CDR3 contains 15 residues. Germline assignment: CDR1 MNHNS and CDR2 SASEGT. The CDR3 spells CASSQETGGANIQYF. In DNA form, the CDR3 reads TGTGCCAGCAGCCAAGAGACAGGCGGAGCTAACATTCAGTACTTC.

In this sample, this clonotype turned up a few times. A clone one base away is much larger, so this may be a read error. The chain joins TRBV2 to TRBJ2-1; no firm D call. Germline CDR1 and CDR2: SNHLY and FYNNEI. This CDR3 has 14 residues. CDR3 in amino acids: CVSSEARSHNEQFF. The CDR3 DNA sequence: TGTGTCAGCAGTGAAGCCAGGTCTCACAATGAGCAGTTCTTC.

There are many counts of this clonotype. The rearrangement joins TRBV24-1 to TRBJ2-1, with a possible D match to TRBD1 (5 bases). This CDR3 is 16 amino acids long. Germline V gives CDR1 KGHDR, CDR2 SFDVKD. Between the trimmed V and J ends, which lost 7 bases and 9 bases, there was a span of 24 bases. The CDR3 sequence: CATSDRIGQGVGEQFF. The CDR3 nucleotides read TGTGCCACCAGCGACCGAATCGGGCAGGGTGTGGGTGAGCAGTTCTTC.

As concerns this clonotype: A far bigger clonotype differs at one base, so this is likely a read error. The chain employs TRBV7-2 and TRBJ1-1; possible D gene TRBD1, 5 bases. CDR3 size: 12 residues. V dropped 6 bases and J dropped 10 bases, with 15 bases sitting between them. Germline CDR1 SGHTA, CDR2 FQGNSA. Here the CDR3 reads CASRGDGPGAFF. The CDR3 DNA follows: TGTGCCAGCAGAGGGGACGGACCTGGAGCTTTCTTT.

Ten or more counts support this clonotype. This chain joins TRBV20-1 and TRBJ2-1, with D possibly matching TRBD2 (7 bases). Germline CDR1 DFQATT, CDR2 SNEGSKA (reference sequence). The V gene lost 5 bases and the J gene lost 2 bases, with 22 bases spanning the gap. The CDR3 is made up of 17 amino acids. CDR3 nucleotides: TGCAGTGCTGATTCCCCCAGGAGGGGGGGCACCTACAATGAGCAGTTCTTC. It translates to CSADSPRRGGTYNEQFF.

The V call is TRBV10-3, the J call TRBJ1-3; D ambiguous. Germline V gene data show CDR1 as ENHRY and CDR2 as SYGVKD. V dropped 0 bases and J dropped 10 bases, with 10 bases sitting between them. The CDR3 contains 13 residues. DNA of the CDR3: TGTGCCATCAGTGAGTCTTGGGAAGAAACCATATATTTT. Protein: CAISESWEETIYF.

This clonotype was seen many times. The CDR3 region has the DNA TGTGCCAGCAGCTTAGCCGGGACAGGGGGGCCGGAGACCCAGTACTTC. It yields the protein CASSLAGTGGPETQYF. V gene TRBV2 combines with J gene TRBJ2-5, with 11 bases identical to TRBD1. The germline V gene encodes CDR1 SNHLY and CDR2 FYNNEI. With 6 bases clipped from V and 5 bases from J, the junction kept 11 bases outside the gene matches. The CDR3 runs 16 residues.

This clonotype has at least ten counts. The J gene is TRBJ2-1, the V gene TRBV14; TRBD2 matches at 10 bases. The CDR3 extends over 16 amino acids. In germline, CDR1 is SGHDN, CDR2 FVKESK. V dropped 2 bases and J dropped 8; count of bases not matched to a gene: 9. The CDR3 loop reads CASSQFGLAVGDEQFF. As DNA, the CDR3 is TGTGCCAGCAGCCAATTTGGACTAGCGGTGGGAGATGAGCAGTTCTTC.

This clonotype was counted many times. In DNA, the CDR3 is TGCGCCAGCAGTGAGTCGGTGGGGATAGGAACTGAAGCTTTCTTT. Translated: CASSESVGIGTEAFF. The chain employs TRBV10-2 and TRBJ1-1; no clear D. Trimming stripped 0 bases from V and 5 bases from J, with 13 bases between. CDR1 and CDR2 from the germline V gene are WSHSY and SAAADI. The CDR3 consists of 15 residues.

As concerns this clonotype: A far bigger clonotype differs at one base, so this is likely a read error. The J gene is TRBJ2-3, the V gene TRBV12-3 or TRBV12-4; D is possibly TRBD1 (6 bases). Trimming cost V 5 bases and J 0 bases, with 9 bases left between them. The CDR3 is 14 amino acids. CDR3 nucleotides: TGTGCCAGCAGTGACGACAGGAGCACAGATACGCAGTATTTT. It codes for CASSDDRSTDTQYF.

This clonotype was seen a few times. The CDR3 DNA is TGTGCCAGCAGCCACTCATTTATAATCTATGGCTACACCTTC. Translating gives CASSHSFIIYGYTF. J is TRBJ1-2 and V is TRBV5-8; the D is unclear. CDR3 length: 14 amino acids. Trimming removed 4 bases from V and 4 bases from J, with 14 bases in between. Per germline, CDR1 SGHTS and CDR2 YDEGEE.

This clonotype was recorded many times. The CDR3 DNA is TGTGCCACCAGTGGTGGGGTAGGGCTAGCGGGAAAGAGCACAGATACGCAGTATTTT. Translated, it gives CATSGGVGLAGKSTDTQYF. The rearrangement uses TRBV24-1 and TRBJ2-3; 9 positions agree with TRBD2. This CDR3 has 19 amino acids. J was trimmed by 0 bases and V by 5 bases; bases with no gene match: 14. Germline V gene sequence: CDR1 KGHDR, CDR2 SFDVKD.

This chain uses TRBV12-3 or TRBV12-4 with TRBJ1-1; D not certain. Trimming cost V 3 bases and J 3 bases, with 14 bases left between them. The CDR3 spans 15 residues. In DNA form, the CDR3 reads TGTGCCAGCAGTTTTGTAGAGAGGGTGTACACTGAAGCTTTCTTT. It codes for CASSFVERVYTEAFF.

This clonotype was seen repeatedly, ten times or more. A junction end diverges from the germline sequence, so it may reflect a read error. V and J are TRBV7-7 and TRBJ2-1; a possible D gene is TRBD2 (7 bases). Germline V gene sequence: CDR1 SSHAT, CDR2 FNYEAQ (reference sequence). The CDR3 totals 18 residues. The CDR3 nucleotides are TGTGCTAGCAGCCCAGCCCCGAGTGGGGGGGGCACCTACAATGAGCAGTTCTTC. Translation: CASSPAPSGGGTYNEQFF. The full variable domain, with the rest looked up from reference TRBV7-7 and TRBJ2-1, is GAGVSQSPRYKVTKRGQDVTLRCDPISSHATLYWYQQALGQGPEFLTYFNYEAQPDKSGLPSDRFSAERPEGSISTLTIQRTEQRDSAMYRCASSPAPSGGGTYNEQFFGPGTRLTVL.

This clonotype came up many times. The chain has TRBV18 and TRBJ1-1; D gene uncertain. Trimming left V 2 bases short and J 4 bases short, with 8 bases between. The CDR3 length is 13 residues. Germline values: CDR1 KGHSH, CDR2 LQKENI. Here the CDR3 DNA reads TGTGCCAGCTCACCAGGGGTGGGCACTGAAGCTTTCTTT. Translation: CASSPGVGTEAFF.

This clonotype came up a few times. A much larger clone differs from this one at a single base, so this may be a read error. The genes are TRBV29-1 and TRBJ2-3; 7 bases are a match to TRBD2. CDR1 is SQVTM and CDR2 is ANQGSEA in the germline V gene. The CDR3 has 15 amino acids. V trimming: 5 bases; J trimming: 7 bases; junction bases outside the gene matches: 15. The CDR3 loop is CSVRLWVGGANTQYF. CDR3 in DNA: TGCAGCGTTCGCCTTTGGGTGGGAGGGGCAAATACGCAGTATTTT.

This clonotype came up many times. This chain uses TRBV12-3 or TRBV12-4 with TRBJ2-1, with 11 bases fitting TRBD2. The J segment lost 4 bases and the V segment lost 5 bases, leaving 1 base of the junction unmatched. The CDR3 runs 14 residues. The CDR3 DNA sequence: TGTGCCAGCAGTCCTAGCGGGAGGTACAATGAGCAGTTCTTC. Its protein is CASSPSGRYNEQFF.

This clonotype was recorded many times. The V call is TRBV2, the J call TRBJ2-5; D is undetermined. This CDR3 is 13 amino acids long. V shed 6 bases and J shed 5 bases, with 13 bases lying between them. The germline CDR1 and CDR2 sequences are SNHLY and FYNNEI. The CDR3 spells CASSLFEVETQYF. CDR3 DNA: TGTGCCAGCAGCCTCTTTGAAGTGGAGACCCAGTACTTC.

The table lists this clonotype with a few counts. The chain is built from TRBV7-3 and TRBJ1-1; D unresolved. The germline CDR1 and CDR2 sequences are SGHTA and FQGTGA. The CDR3 contains 13 residues. Trimming removed 4 bases from V and 3 bases from J, with 9 bases in between. CDR3 loop: CASSYEAYTEAFF. For the CDR3, the DNA is TGTGCCAGCAGCTACGAAGCCTACACTGAAGCTTTCTTT. Full variable domain (outside the CDR3, taken from reference TRBV7-3 and TRBJ1-1): GAGVSQTPSNKVTEKGKYVELRCDPISGHTALYWYRQSLGQGPEFLIYFQGTGAADDSGLPNDRFFAVRPEGSVSTLKIQRTERGDSAVYLCASSYEAYTEAFFGQGTRLTVV.

This clonotype appeared many times. The rearrangement joins TRBV19 to TRBJ2-6; 7 nucleotides line up with TRBD2. Losses at the gene ends were 3 bases for V and 4 bases for J; bases not matched to a gene: 9. The length of the CDR3 is 17 residues. Germline V CDR1 and CDR2: LNHDA, SQIVND (reference sequence). Here the CDR3 DNA reads TGTGCCAGTAGTATCCCCCTGGGGGGGTCCGGGGCCAACGTCCTGACTTTC. As protein: CASSIPLGGSGANVLTF.